This T cell receptor (beta chain) came from a study of cytomegalovirus exposure and HLA in healthy donors (TCRdb year 2017). Describing the broader study: According to an earlier analysis of 587 of the donors, roughly 180 million T cells yielded roughly 110 million unique TCR beta sequences and about 300 Gb of sequence data. An early release that covered roughly 600 HLA-typed donors contained approximately 300 gigabases of sequencing data and tens of millions of unique TCR sequences. Among the roughly 390 genotyped donors, approximately 81% belonged to the genetic ancestry cluster associated with self-reported Caucasian donors. The study aimed to test whether cataloging public T cell receptors could reveal signatures of past pathogen exposure. Using immunosequencing, the study profiled T cell repertoires from about 650 subjects and related those repertoires to cytomegalovirus serostatus. In addition to the first cohort of around 670 subjects, a separate validation cohort of around 110 different subjects was used. High-throughput TCR immunosequencing, statistical association of individual TCRs with disease status, and machine learning were combined to predict cytomegalovirus infection status. In a later analysis, previously published TCR beta repertoires from fewer than 750 donors were re-analyzed and high-resolution HLA genotyping was added so that TCR occurrence patterns could be studied. In the later analysis, no new phenotypic data were used to find candidate immune exposures; instead, reliance was placed on TCR beta sequences and their occurrence across donors. An earlier analysis of around 640 of the donors used high-throughput TCR beta sequencing to judge whether each TCR beta V gene segment behaved as functional or pseudogenic. Donor age, sex, ethnicity and CMV serostatus were compiled together with the repertoire data. Genome-wide SNP genotypes for about 60% of the roughly 700 donors were used in a later genetic analysis, which treated that subset as a discovery cohort. Every repertoire in the discovery cohort had been generated on one and the same sequencing platform. HLA typing covered class I and class II loci at four-digit resolution. The number of typed donors differed by locus: roughly 629-640 for A, B, C, DRB1 and DQB1; 500 to 550 for DQA1; approximately 610 for DPA1; and 400 to 480 for DPB1. Four to six DR-DQ haplotypes were handled as single units for association and clustering because linkage in the cohort was strong. Among several hundred genotyped donors of the cohort, an average of about 240,000 unique TCR beta nucleotide sequences was sequenced per donor, of which about 18% were non-productive.

In total, roughly 670 healthy bone marrow donors made up the cohort. At the time of sampling, all cohort members were nominally healthy, though unrecorded immune exposures were likely present. The donor was CMV seronegative and was included in the group of about 400 seronegative cohort members. Each donor provided a peripheral blood sample, and peripheral blood mononuclear cells were used for TCR beta sequencing. The Qiagen DNeasy Blood Extraction Kit was used to extract genomic DNA from the blood cell samples. Receptor libraries were prepared by the immunoSEQ multiplex PCR assay. For the multiplex PCR, a mixture combining 60 forward primers for TCR Vbeta segments and 13 reverse primers for TCR Jbeta segments was used. The CDR3 region of rearranged TCR beta genes was amplified from genomic DNA by a multiplex PCR assay. The amplified TCR beta libraries were sequenced on the Illumina HiSeq System as 87-base-pair reads. From the authors' description of their analysis: Across the 670 or so repertoires, a later analysis counted 78 million or so unique TCR beta chains, around 11 million of which were shared by at least two donors. To remove PCR and sequencing errors, raw reads were error-corrected and collapsed into unique sequences using a nearest-neighbor algorithm that merged closely related sequences. CDR3 sequences were aligned to IMGT reference sequences to assign V, D and J gene segments. For a sequence to be retained, at least a six-nucleotide match to both a V gene segment and a J gene segment was required. Rearrangements were called productive when the CDR3 lacked stop codons and stayed in frame with V and J; all others were non-productive. CDR3 was defined according to IMGT convention as the region running from the second conserved V-encoded cysteine to the conserved J-encoded phenylalanine. In an earlier analysis of just under 600 of the donors, sequences lacking an unambiguous match to a single V gene segment were excluded. In an earlier analysis of 587 of the donors, V segments were called functional above 56.7% productive rearrangements and were called segregating when the between-donor standard deviation exceeded 5%. A statistical classification framework was developed to diagnose cytomegalovirus status using the catalog of TCR beta chain sequences. V and J gene assignment, in a later analysis, came from comparing TCR nucleotide sequences with IMGT/GENE-DB human TR gene sequences. Using the TCRdist pipeline, a later analysis assigned CDR3 sequences along with most-parsimonious VDJ recombination scenarios. In a later analysis, every TCR beta chain was defined by the combination of its CDR3 amino acid sequence and its V-gene family, and reads without a unique V-gene family were dropped. In a later analysis, approximately 640 highly shared, low-generation-probability nucleotide sequences were removed to address suspected cross-contamination and a sequencing artifact. In a later analysis, a clonal expansion index for each public chain was calculated from normalized within-repertoire ranks of inferred template counts. In a later analysis, generation probabilities were computed with a VDJ recombination model fitted to out-of-frame rearrangements, and the resulting probabilities were checked against IGoR. In a later analysis, TCR-TCR, TCR-HLA and TCR-CMV co-occurrence was scored with hypergeometric tests, and a repertoire-size bias correction was applied to TCR pairs. To estimate false discovery rates, a later analysis permuted the HLA or CMV assignments 20 times. In a later analysis, co-occurring TCRs were grouped with DBSCAN, and TCRdist sequence similarity was added when clustering was performed within HLA-allele-positive subsets. Repertoires with fewer than 30,000 or more than 120,000 public chains were left out of co-occurrence clustering, as were four to six repertoires with anomalous nucleotide sharing. The immuneACCESS repertoire file appears here via TCRdb, limited to in-frame rearrangements. These files lack a portion of the clones; in checked studies, under half of the deficit traces to unresolved V genes, and the cause of the others is not known. V, J and clone size reflect that table, while D and trimming were determined from the DNA. This sample gives a few hundred thousand clones in total; approximately 91% of them show up just once. Of the sample, about 1.7% falls within the top ten clones.

Trimming removed 5 bases from V and 4 bases from J, leaving 11 bases between the germline ends. Including cysteine and phenylalanine, the CDR3 has 13 amino acids. Only the CDR3 portion is preserved as DNA: 39 bases, with reading frame beginning at the first base. According to the germline V gene, CDR1 reads SNHLY and CDR2 reads FYNNEI. The investigation overall reported the following: In a later analysis, the rate of TCR association differed among HLA loci, with DRB1 alleles having the most associated TCRs and HLA-C alleles having the fewest. A further reported finding was that TCR beta sequences accurately predicted the HLA-A and HLA-B alleles for most subjects in the first cohort. In vitro tests confirmed that three of the cytomegalovirus-associated TCR beta chains recognize cytomegalovirus antigens. Linkage disequilibrium might explain the correlated functional status among segregating V segments, but an unknown experimental factor could not be excluded. In a later analysis, most CMV-associated TCR beta chains were found to appear HLA-restricted, with HLA associations seemingly driven largely by CMV exposure. The classifier was reported to diagnose cytomegalovirus status with high specificity and sensitivity in both the original and validation cohorts. Immune exposure information for the cohort was limited to CMV serostatus. A later analysis reported that several top co-occurrence clusters appeared linked to parvovirus B19, influenza, CMV and Epstein-Barr virus. The study gave a list of some 150 TCR beta chains associated with cytomegalovirus. Because HLA typing was missing for some donors at each locus, association tests included only the typed subset. The cohort was sequenced for TCR beta chains only, and without alpha or paired-chain data the features that could be detected were limited. A later analysis associated about 16,000 TCR beta sequences with specific HLA alleles at a false discovery rate of 0.05. In a later genetic analysis, fewer N-insertions in productive TCRs were reported among donors in an Asian-associated ancestry cluster than the roughly 700-donor mean. It was suggested by the authors that the approach could potentially be generalized to other disease states and immunological phenotypes. A cluster of highly shared sequence variants was judged likely to be a technical artifact of the sequencing pipeline. A later genetic analysis associated a missense DCLRE1C variant with V-gene and J-gene trimming of TCR beta chains, and an independent cohort replicated the association. In an earlier analysis of more than 450 of the donors, most TCR beta V segments were observed in productive rearrangements about 87% or about 30% of the time, broadly matching IMGT annotations. Most TCR sequences were seen in very few donors, while some public TCRs were found in many individuals. Compared with equally common non-associated chains, HLA-associated TCR beta chains in a later analysis were more clonally expanded and had lower generation probabilities. When HLA alleles, especially DR and DQ, strongly co-occurred, attributing TCR associations to individual alleles was difficult. Some 16 rarely observed V segments, including chromosome 9 orphons, were excluded from the earlier analysis of about 600 of the donors because counts were too low. The presence/absence analyses assumed that sequencing depth was roughly uniform across donors, and that assumption may not be true. The 87-base-pair reads could not distinguish some IMGT-functional V segments, including TRBV6-2 and TRBV6-3, so those segments were excluded.

To note about this clone: This clone's antigen is unknown. Base qualities are not at hand, and no much larger clone is one base apart.

The receptor was derived from a girl aged 2-9 years in good health and CMV-seronegative. The chain employs TRBV2 and TRBJ1-2, and TRBD1 may be the D gene, going by 6 matching bases. The sequenced sample consisted of PBMCs. The DNA sequence is TGTGCCAGCAGTTCACAGGGCGGCTATGGCTACACCTTC. Protein translation: CASSSQGGYGYTF. Supplemented by the reference TRBV2 and TRBJ1-2 proteins around the CDR3, the complete variable domain is EPEVTQTPSHQVTQMGQEVILRCVPISNHLYFYWYRQILGQKVEFLVSFYNNEISEKSEIFDDQFSVERPDGSNFTLKIRSTKLEDSAMYFCASSSQGGYGYTFGSGTRLTVV.